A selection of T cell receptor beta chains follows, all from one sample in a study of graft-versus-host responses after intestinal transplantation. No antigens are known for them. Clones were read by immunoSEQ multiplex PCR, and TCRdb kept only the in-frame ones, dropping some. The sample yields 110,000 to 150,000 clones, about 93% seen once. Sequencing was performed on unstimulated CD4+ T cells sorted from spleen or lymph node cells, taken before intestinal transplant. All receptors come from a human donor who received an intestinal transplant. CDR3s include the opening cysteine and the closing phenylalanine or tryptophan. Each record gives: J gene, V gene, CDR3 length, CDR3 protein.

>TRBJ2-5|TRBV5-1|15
CASSRGAGRGETQYF
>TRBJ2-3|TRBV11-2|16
CASSLGLAGVVDTQYF
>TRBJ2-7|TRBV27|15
CASSLYGGRTYEQYF
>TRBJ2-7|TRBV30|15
CAWSVPRTLSYEQYF
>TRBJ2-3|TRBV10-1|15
CAANYRDRGTDTQYF
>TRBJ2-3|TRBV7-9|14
CASSLAGETDTQYF
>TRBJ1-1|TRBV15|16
CATSRKRTGGVTEAFF
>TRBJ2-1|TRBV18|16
CASSLIFSPDYNEQFF
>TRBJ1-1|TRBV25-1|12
CASSESNTEAFF
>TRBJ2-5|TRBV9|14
CASSPHDRAETQYF
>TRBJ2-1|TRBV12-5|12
CASGLVRNEQFF
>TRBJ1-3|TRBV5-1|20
CASSLGITGGKSLSGNTIYF
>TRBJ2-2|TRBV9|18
CASTLNQLAGGNTGELFF
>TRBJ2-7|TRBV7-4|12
CASSLLGYEQYF
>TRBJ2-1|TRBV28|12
CASSASGDEQFF
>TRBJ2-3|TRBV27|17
CASSGTSGRASTDTQYF
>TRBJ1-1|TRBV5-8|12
CASSLDPIAAFF
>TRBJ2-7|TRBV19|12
CATRQGPYEQYF
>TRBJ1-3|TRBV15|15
CATSINGDSGNTIYF
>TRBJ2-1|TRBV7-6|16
CASSPTSGRGYNEQFF
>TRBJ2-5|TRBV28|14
CASSSGTLKETQYF
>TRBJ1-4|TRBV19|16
CASSVGGQPFREKLFF
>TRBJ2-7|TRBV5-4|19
CASSPTTPLTGEGRNEQYF
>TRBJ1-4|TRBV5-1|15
CASSFGSQTNEKLFF
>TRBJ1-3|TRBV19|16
CASRPDRVYSGNTIYF
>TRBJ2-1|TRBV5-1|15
CASSPTLTEDNEQFF
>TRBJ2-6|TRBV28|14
CASSLGGPANVLTF
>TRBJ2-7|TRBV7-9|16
CASSSASAGFGYEQYF
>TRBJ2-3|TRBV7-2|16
CASSLASFPSTDTQYF
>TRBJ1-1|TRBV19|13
CASSTLGQGEAFF
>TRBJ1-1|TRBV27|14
CASSQAGGNTEAFF
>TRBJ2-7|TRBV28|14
CASSLGRRIYEQYF
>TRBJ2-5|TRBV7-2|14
CASSPLAVQETQYF
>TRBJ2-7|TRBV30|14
CAWGRDRGSYEQYF
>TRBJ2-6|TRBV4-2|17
CASSQVQGGAGANVLTF
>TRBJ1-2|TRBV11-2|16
CASSLMVTTGSYGYTF
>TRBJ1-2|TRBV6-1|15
CASSEGDPRLGGYTF
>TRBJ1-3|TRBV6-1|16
CASSVSLTDSGNTIYF
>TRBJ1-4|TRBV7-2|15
CASSPTKVFNEKLFF
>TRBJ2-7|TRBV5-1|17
CASSRTSGSKDSYEQYF
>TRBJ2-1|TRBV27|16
CASSRSLTFGVDEQFF
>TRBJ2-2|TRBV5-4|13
CASRPPNTGELFF
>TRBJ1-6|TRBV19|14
CASSPRTGDSPLHF
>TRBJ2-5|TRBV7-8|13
CASSLPDRLTQYF
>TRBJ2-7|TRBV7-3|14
CASSRGSDAYEQYF
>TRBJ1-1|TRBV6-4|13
CASRPQGYGEAFF
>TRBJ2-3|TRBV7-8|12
CASSSMSDTQYF
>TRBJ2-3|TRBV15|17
CATSGLQAGAVTDTQYF
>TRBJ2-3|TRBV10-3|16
CAISEWLAGGRDTQYF
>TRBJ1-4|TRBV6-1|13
CASGVATNEKLFF
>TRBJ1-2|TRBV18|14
CASSPRPGDYGYTF
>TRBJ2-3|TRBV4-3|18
CASSHASGSRQSTDTQYF
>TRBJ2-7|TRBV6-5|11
CASSAFGEQYF
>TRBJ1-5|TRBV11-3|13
CASSFLRDQPQHF
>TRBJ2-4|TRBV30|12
CAWRGEKNIQYF